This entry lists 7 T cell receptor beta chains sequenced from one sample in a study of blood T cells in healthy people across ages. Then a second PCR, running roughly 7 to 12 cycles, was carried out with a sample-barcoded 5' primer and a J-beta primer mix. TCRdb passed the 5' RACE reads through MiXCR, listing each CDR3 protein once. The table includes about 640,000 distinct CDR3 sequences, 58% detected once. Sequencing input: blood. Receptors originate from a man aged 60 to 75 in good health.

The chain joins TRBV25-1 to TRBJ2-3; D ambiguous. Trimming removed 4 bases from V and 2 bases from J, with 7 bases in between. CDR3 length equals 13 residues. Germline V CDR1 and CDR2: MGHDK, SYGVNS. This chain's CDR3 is CASSGSATDTQYF. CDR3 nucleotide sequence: TGTGCCAGCAGTGGGTCTGCCACAGATACGCAGTATTTT.

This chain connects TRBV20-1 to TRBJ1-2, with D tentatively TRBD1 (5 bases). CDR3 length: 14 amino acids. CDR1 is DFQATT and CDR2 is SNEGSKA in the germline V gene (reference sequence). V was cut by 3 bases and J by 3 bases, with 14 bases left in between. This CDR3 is CSAREEGSYYGYTF. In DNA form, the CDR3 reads TGCAGTGCTAGGGAGGAGGGGTCCTACTATGGCTACACCTTC.

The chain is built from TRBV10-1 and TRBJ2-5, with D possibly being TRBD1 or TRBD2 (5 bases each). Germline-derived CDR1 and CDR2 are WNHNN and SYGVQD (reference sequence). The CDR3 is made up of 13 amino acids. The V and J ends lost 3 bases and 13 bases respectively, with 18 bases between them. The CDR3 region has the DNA TGCGCCAGCAGTGACCGCCGCGTTGGGGACCGGTACTTC. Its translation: CASSDRRVGDRYF.

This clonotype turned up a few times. The CDR3 sequence is CASSLDIGGNEQFF. The CDR3, as DNA: TGCGCCAGCAGCTTGGACATTGGCGGCAATGAGCAGTTCTTC. The chain joins TRBV5-1 to TRBJ2-1; unclear D gene. The CDR3 sequence is 14 residues long. V was shortened by 0 bases and J by 6 bases, with 10 bases between the two germline ends. Germline assignment: CDR1 SGHRS and CDR2 YFSETQ.

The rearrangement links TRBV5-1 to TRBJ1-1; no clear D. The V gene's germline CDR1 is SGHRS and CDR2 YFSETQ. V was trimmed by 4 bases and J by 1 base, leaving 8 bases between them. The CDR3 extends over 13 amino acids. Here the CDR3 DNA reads TGCGCCAGCAGCAACCCAACGAACACTGAAGCTTTCTTT. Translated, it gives CASSNPTNTEAFF.

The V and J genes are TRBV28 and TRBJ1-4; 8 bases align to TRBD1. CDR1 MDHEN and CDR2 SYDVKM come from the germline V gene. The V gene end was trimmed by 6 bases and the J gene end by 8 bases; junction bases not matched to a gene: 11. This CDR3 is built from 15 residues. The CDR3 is CASSRAGTGWEKLFF. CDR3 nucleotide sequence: TGTGCCAGCAGCCGCGCCGGGACAGGCTGGGAAAAACTGTTTTTT.

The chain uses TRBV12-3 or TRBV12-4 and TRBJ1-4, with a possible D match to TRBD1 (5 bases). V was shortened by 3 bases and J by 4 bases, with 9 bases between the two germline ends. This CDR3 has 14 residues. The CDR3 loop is CASSFGAGNEKLFF. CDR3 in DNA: TGTGCCAGCAGTTTTGGGGCGGGTAATGAAAAACTGTTTTTT.